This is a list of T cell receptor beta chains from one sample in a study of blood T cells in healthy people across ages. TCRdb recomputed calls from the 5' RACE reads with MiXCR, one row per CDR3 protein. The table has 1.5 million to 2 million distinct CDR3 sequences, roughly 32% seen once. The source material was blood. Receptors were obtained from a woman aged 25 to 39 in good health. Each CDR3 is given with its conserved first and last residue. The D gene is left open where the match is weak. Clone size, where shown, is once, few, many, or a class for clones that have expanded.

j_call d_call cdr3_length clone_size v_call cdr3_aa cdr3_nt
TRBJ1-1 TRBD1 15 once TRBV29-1 CSVEGDRVMDTEAFF TGCAGCGTTGAAGGGGACAGGGTTATGGACACTGAAGCTTTCTTT
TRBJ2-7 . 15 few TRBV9 CASSVSVFLGDEQYF TGTGCCAGCAGCGTATCCGTTTTTCTTGGCGACGAGCAGTACTTC
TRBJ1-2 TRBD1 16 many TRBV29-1 CSVESRGLSEGYGYTF TGCAGCGTTGAGAGCAGGGGGCTTTCCGAGGGTTATGGCTACACCTTC
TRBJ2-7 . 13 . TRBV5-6 CASSSTFSYEQYF TGTGCCAGCAGCTCGACATTCTCCTACGAGCAGTACTTC
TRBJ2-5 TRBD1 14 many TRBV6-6 CASRITGVQETQYF TGTGCCAGCAGAATTACAGGGGTACAAGAGACCCAGTACTTC
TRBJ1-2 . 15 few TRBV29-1 CSVEDWAGGSYGYTF TGCAGCGTTGAAGATTGGGCCGGGGGGAGTTATGGCTACACCTTC
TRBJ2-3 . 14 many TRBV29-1 CSVERDQSTDTQYF TGCAGCGTTGAGAGGGACCAAAGCACAGATACGCAGTATTTT
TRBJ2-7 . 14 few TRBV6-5 CASSFIRNKDEQYF TGTGCCAGCAGCTTCATCCGAAATAAGGATGAGCAGTACTTC
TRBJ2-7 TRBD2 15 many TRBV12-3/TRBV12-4 CASSSRTSETYEQYF TGTGCCAGCAGTTCTCGGACTAGCGAGACCTACGAGCAGTACTTC
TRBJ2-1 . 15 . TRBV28 CASSPLGVQYNEQFF TGTGCCAGCAGTCCACTAGGGGTACAATACAATGAGCAGTTCTTC
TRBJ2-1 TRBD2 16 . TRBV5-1 CASSPQQRGGYNEQFF TGCGCCAGCAGCCCCCAGCAACGGGGGGGTTACAATGAGCAGTTCTTC
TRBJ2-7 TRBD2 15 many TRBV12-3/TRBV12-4 CASSPRREQPYEQYF TGTGCCAGCAGCCCGAGGCGGGAGCAACCCTACGAGCAGTACTTC
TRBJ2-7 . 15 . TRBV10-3 CAIGSIERSGYEQYF TGTGCCATCGGTTCCATAGAGAGAAGCGGTTACGAGCAGTACTTC
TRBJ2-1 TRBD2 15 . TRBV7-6 CASSFSGGVGDEQFF TGTGCCAGCAGCTTTAGCGGGGGAGTGGGGGATGAGCAGTTCTTC
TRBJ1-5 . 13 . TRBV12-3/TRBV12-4 CASSTGSFQPQHF TGTGCCAGCAGTACAGGTTCGTTCCAGCCCCAGCATTTT
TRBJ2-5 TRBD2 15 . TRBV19 CASSIGSAGPREQYF TGTGCCAGTAGTATCGGTTCAGCGGGACCGCGGGAGCAGTACTTC
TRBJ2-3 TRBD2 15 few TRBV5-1 CASSMGLALSDTQYF TGCGCCAGCAGCATGGGACTAGCGTTGTCAGATACGCAGTATTTT
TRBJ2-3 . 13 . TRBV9 CASSVPGADTQYF TGTGCCAGCAGCGTACCCGGGGCAGATACGCAGTATTTT
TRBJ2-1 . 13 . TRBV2 CASTVRQDNEQFF TGTGCCAGCACCGTAAGACAGGACAATGAGCAGTTCTTC
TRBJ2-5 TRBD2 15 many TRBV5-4 CASSPTSGSQETQYF TGTGCCAGCAGCCCGACTAGCGGGTCCCAAGAGACCCAGTACTTC
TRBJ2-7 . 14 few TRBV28 CASSTSGPTRQQYF TGTGCCAGCAGCACTTCGGGACCGACGCGTCAGCAGTACTTC
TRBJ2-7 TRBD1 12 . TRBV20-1 CSAWDRGYEQYF TGCAGTGCCTGGGACAGGGGCTACGAGCAGTACTTC
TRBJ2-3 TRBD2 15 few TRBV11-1 CASSTPGLATGTQYF TGTGCCAGCAGCACTCCGGGACTAGCGACAGGTACGCAGTATTTT
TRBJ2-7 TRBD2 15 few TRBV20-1 CSARESGSPSYEQYF TGCAGTGCTAGAGAGAGCGGGAGCCCGTCCTACGAGCAGTACTTC
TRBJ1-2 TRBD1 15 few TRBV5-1 CASSSGGGKTYGYTF TGCGCCAGCAGCTCCGGAGGGGGCAAGACCTATGGCTACACCTTC
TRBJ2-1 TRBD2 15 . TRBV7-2 CASSFIAGVRNEQFF TGTGCCAGCAGCTTTATAGCGGGGGTTCGCAATGAGCAGTTCTTC
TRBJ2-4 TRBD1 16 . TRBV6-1 CASSDSRGDRENIQYF TGTGCCAGCAGTGACTCGCGAGGGGACAGAGAAAACATTCAGTACTTC
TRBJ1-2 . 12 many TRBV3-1 CASSLRNYGYTF TGCGCCAGCAGCTTGCGTAACTATGGCTACACCTTC